This T cell receptor beta chain was found in a study of breast tumors, draining lymph nodes, adjacent tissues. Study conclusions and caveats: Data fit most tumor T cells coming from lymph node, expanding in tumor. Compared with lymph nodes, tumors were less diverse; compared with nontumor tissue, more.

This clonotype has only a few counts. Its antigen remains unknown. Germline CDR1 reads KGHSH; CDR2 reads LQKENI. Germline trimming cut 3 bases from V and 0 bases from J; bases unmatched to any gene: 6. The CDR3 sequence is 18 residues long. Samples came from axillary lymph nodes draining the breast cancer. Each CDR3 protein is one row after TCRdb ran MiXCR on the multiplex PCR reads. The table lists 150,000 to 250,000 distinct CDR3 sequences, about 32% of them singletons. The chain couples TRBV18 to TRBJ2-3, with TRBD2 identical over 13 bases. This TCR was sampled from a female donor with breast cancer. Some clones in this sample may be carry-over from other donors' samples. Sequenced: axillary lymph node tissue. CDR3 amino acids: CASSPTSGRLPSTDTQYF. The CDR3 DNA reads TGTGCCAGCTCACCGACTAGCGGGAGGTTACCCAGCACAGATACGCAGTATTTT.